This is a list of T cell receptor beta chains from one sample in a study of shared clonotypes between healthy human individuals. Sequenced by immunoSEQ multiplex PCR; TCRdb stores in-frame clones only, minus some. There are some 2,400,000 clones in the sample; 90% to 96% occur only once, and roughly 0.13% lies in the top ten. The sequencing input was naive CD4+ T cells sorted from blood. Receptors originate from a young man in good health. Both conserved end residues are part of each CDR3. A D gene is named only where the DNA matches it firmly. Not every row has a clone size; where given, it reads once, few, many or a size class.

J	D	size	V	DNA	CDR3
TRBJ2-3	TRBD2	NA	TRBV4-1	TGCGCCAGCAGCCAATTCAGCGGGGGGGCCTTCACAGATACGCAGTATTTT	CASSQFSGGAFTDTQYF
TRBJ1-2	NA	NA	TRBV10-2	TGCGCCACCGGGGAAACAGCTAACTATGGCTACACCTTC	CATGETANYGYTF
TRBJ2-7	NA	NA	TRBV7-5	TGTGCCAGAAGCCCTGGACAGGGTAGGCCCTACGAGCAGTACTTC	CARSPGQGRPYEQYF
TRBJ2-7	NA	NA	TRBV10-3	TGTGCCATCAAGGGCGGATCCGAGCAGTACTTC	CAIKGGSEQYF
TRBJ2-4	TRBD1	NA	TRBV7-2	TGTGCCAGCAGCGCCGACAGGGGCTGGGGAAACATTCAGTACTTC	CASSADRGWGNIQYF
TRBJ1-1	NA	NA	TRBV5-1	TGCGCCAGCAGCACCCTTCAGGGTCCCGCTGAAGCTTTCTTT	CASSTLQGPAEAFF
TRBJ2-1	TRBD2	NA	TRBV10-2	TGCGCCAGCAGTGAGCTAGCGGGGGGATCCTACAATGAGCAGTTCTTC	CASSELAGGSYNEQFF
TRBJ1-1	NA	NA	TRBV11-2	TGTGCCAGCAGCTGGGGTGACGGCACTGAAGCTTTCTTT	CASSWGDGTEAFF
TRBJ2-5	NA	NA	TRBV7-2	TGTGCCAGCAGCTTAGTTGGGGGCGCGTGGGAGCAGTACTTC	CASSLVGGAWEQYF
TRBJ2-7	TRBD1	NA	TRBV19	TGTGCCACCTCGGACAGGGGGGGCACCTACGAGCAGTACTTC	CATSDRGGTYEQYF
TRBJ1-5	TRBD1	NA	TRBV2	TGTGCCAGCGATGACAGGGGCAATCAGCCCCAGCATTTT	CASDDRGNQPQHF
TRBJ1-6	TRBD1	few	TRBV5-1	TGCGCCAGCAGCTTGGTAACAGGGGTTGGAAATTCACCCCTCCACTTT	CASSLVTGVGNSPLHF
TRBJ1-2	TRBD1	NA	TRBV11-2	TGTGCCAGCAGCCCTGAAACAGGGGGAGGGGGCTACACCTTC	CASSPETGGGGYTF
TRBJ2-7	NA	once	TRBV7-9	TGTGCCAGCAGCCAGAGTCTACGTTTTAACGAGCAGTACTTC	CASSQSLRFNEQYF
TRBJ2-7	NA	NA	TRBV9	TGTGCCAGCAGCCCCCCAAGCGGAGGGATGGGCGAGCAGTACTTC	CASSPPSGGMGEQYF
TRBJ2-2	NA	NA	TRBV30	TGTGCCTGGAGTGTACGTAGCCCCGGGGAGCTGTTTTTT	CAWSVRSPGELFF
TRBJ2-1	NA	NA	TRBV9	TGTGCCAGCAGCTCGAGTTTACCCTCCTACAATGAGCAGTTCTTC	CASSSSLPSYNEQFF
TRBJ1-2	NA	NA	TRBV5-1	TGCGCCAGCAGCTTGGACGCCCTACCGGGATCCTATGGCTACACCTTC	CASSLDALPGSYGYTF
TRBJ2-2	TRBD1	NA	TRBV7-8	TGTGCCGGATCAAAGGGGGCTGCGAACACCGGGGAGCTGTTTTTT	CAGSKGAANTGELFF
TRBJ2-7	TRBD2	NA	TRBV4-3	TGCGCCAGCAGCCAAGGGGCCACTAGCGGGAGTTCCCACGAGCAGTACTTC	CASSQGATSGSSHEQYF
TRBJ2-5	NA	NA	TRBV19	TGTGCCAGTAGTATAGTTCGAGGGGTGGAAGAGACCCAGTACTTC	CASSIVRGVEETQYF
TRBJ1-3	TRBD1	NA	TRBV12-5	TGTGCTAGTGGTTTGGTGTTTTTGGGGACAGGGAGATTTTCTGGAAACACCATATATTTT	CASGLVFLGTGRFSGNTIYF
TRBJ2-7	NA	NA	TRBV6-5	TGTGCCAGCAGTCGGCGGCCCCCCTACGAGCAGTACTTC	CASSRRPPYEQYF
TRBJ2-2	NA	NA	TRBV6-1	TGTGCCGCCCAGGGGTACACCGGGGAGCTGTTTTTT	CAAQGYTGELFF
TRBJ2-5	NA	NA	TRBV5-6	TGTGCCAGCAGCTCCTACAACCTCCAAGAGACCCAGTACTTC	CASSSYNLQETQYF
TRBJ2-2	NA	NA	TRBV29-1	TGCAGCGTTGAATCCGGTCGGGCGCCCGGGGAGCTGTTTTTT	CSVESGRAPGELFF
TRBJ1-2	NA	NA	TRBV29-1	TGCAGCGTTGAATGGCAGAGCTATGGCTACACCTTC	CSVEWQSYGYTF
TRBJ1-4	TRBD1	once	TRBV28	TGTGCCAGCAGTCCCTCCGGGACAGGGAATGAAAAACTGTTTTTT	CASSPSGTGNEKLFF
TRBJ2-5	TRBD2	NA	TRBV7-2	TGTGCCAGCAGCCTGTGGCTAGCGGATATCCAAGAGACCCAGTACTTC	CASSLWLADIQETQYF
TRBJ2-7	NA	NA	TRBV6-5	TGTGCCAGCAGTACGAGGGGGTGGGTGGAGTACGAGCAGTACTTC	CASSTRGWVEYEQYF
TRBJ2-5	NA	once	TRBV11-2	TGTGCCAGCACCATCAGGGGTTTCCGAGAGACCCAGTACTTC	CASTIRGFRETQYF
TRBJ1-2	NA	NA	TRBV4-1	TGCGCCAGCAGCCAAGTGTTCGGGGGGGCGAGGGGCTACACCTTC	CASSQVFGGARGYTF
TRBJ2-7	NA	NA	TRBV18	TGTGCCAGCTCAGGGGCGTCCTACGAGCAGTACTTC	CASSGASYEQYF
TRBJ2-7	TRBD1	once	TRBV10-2	TGCGCCAGCAGTGAGCCAGGACAGGGGGCCAACTACGAGCAGTACTTC	CASSEPGQGANYEQYF
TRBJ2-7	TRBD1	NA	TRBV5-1	TGCGCCAGCAGCTTGGTGGGACAGTCTACCTACGAGCAGTACTTC	CASSLVGQSTYEQYF
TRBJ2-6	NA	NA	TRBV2	TGTGCCAGCAGTGGGCTGGCCTCCAACGTCCTGACTTTC	CASSGLASNVLTF
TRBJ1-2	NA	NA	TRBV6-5	TGTGCCAGCAGGGTACAGGGCAGGGATGGCTACACCTTC	CASRVQGRDGYTF
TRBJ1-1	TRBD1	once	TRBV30	TGTGCCTGGAATTTACAGGGGGGAACTGAAGCTTTCTTT	CAWNLQGGTEAFF
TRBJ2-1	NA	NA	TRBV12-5	TGTGCTAGTGGTTTGTCTGGGGGAGTGTCAAATTACAATGAGCAGTTCTTC	CASGLSGGVSNYNEQFF
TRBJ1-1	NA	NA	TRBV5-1	TGCGCCAGCAGCTTGGGGAACATGAACACTGAAGCTTTCTTT	CASSLGNMNTEAFF
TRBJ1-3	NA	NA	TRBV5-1	TGCGCCAGCAGCTTGGAAGGGGTGCCGAACACCATATATTTT	CASSLEGVPNTIYF
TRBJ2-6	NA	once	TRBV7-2	TGTGCCAGCAGCCCCCCGGCTCTGCGTGGGGCCAACGTCCTGACTTTC	CASSPPALRGANVLTF
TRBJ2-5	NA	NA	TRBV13	TGTGCCAGCAGCTCACTAGTAAGAAATAGCCAAGAGACCCAGTACTTC	CASSSLVRNSQETQYF
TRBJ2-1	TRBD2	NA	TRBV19	TGTGCCAGTAGTATCTCTAGCGGGAGGCTCTCCTACAATGAGCAGTTCTTC	CASSISSGRLSYNEQFF
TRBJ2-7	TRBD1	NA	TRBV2	TGTGCCAGCAGCGCGGACAGGGGATACGAGCAGTACTTC	CASSADRGYEQYF
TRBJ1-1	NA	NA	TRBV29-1	TGCAGCGTGGTCTCCCCTATGAACACTGAAGCTTTCTTT	CSVVSPMNTEAFF
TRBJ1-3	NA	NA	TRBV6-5	TGTGCCAGCAGTGGCGGGGGCCTAGGAGGAAACACCATATATTTT	CASSGGGLGGNTIYF
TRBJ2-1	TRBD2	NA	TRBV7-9	TGTGCCAGCAGCCCTTCCTGGGGGGGATACAATGAGCAGTTCTTC	CASSPSWGGYNEQFF
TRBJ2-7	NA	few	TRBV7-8	TGTGCCAGCAGCTTAGTTCTTGGGTCCTCCTACGAGCAGTACTTC	CASSLVLGSSYEQYF
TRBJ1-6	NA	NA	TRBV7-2	TGTGCCAGCAGCTTAGAGGGCAGGTTTAATTCACCCCTCCACTTT	CASSLEGRFNSPLHF
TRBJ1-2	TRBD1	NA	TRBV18	TGTGCCAGCTCACCAGAGGGGGCCAGTGGCTACACCTTC	CASSPEGASGYTF